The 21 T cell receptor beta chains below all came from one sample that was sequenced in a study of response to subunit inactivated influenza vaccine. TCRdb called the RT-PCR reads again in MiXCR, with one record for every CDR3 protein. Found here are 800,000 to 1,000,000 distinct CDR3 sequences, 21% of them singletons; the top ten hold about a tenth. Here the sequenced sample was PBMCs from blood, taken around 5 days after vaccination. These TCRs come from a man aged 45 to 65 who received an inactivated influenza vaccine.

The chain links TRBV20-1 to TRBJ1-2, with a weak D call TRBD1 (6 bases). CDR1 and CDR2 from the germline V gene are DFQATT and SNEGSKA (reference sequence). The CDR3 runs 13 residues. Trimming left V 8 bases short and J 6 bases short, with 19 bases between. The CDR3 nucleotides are TGCAGTAACCGGGACATACTCTTACATGGCTACACCTTC. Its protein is CSNRDILLHGYTF.

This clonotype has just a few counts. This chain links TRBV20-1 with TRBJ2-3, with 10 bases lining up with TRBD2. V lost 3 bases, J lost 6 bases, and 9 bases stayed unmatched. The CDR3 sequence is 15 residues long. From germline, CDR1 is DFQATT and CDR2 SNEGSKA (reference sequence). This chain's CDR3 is CSARAGLAGVDTQYF. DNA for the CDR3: TGCAGTGCTAGGGCGGGGCTAGCGGGAGTGGATACGCAGTATTTT.

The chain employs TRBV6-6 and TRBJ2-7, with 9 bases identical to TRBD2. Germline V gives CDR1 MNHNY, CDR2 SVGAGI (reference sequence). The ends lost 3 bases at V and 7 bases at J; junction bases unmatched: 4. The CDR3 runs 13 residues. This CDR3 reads CASSYGLAREQYF. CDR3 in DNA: TGTGCCAGCAGTTATGGACTAGCGCGGGAGCAGTACTTC.

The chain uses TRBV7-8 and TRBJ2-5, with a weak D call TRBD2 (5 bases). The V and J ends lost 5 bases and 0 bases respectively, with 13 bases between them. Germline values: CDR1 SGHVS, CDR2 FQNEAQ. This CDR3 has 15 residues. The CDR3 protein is CASSPTGKYQETQYF. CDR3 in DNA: TGTGCCAGCAGCCCTACGGGAAAGTACCAAGAGACCCAGTACTTC.

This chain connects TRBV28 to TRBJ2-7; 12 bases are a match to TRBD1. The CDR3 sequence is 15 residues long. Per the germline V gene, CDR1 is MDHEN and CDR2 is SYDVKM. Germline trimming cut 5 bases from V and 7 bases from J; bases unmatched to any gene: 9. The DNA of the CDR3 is TGTGCCAGCAGTGAACCGGGACAGGGGGCTCATGAGCAGTACTTC. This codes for CASSEPGQGAHEQYF. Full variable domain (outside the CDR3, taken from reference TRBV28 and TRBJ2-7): DVKVTQSSRYLVKRTGEKVFLECVQDMDHENMFWYRQDPGLGLRLIYFSYDVKMKEKGDIPEGYSVSREKKERFSLILESASTNQTSMYLCASSEPGQGAHEQYFGPGTRLTVT.

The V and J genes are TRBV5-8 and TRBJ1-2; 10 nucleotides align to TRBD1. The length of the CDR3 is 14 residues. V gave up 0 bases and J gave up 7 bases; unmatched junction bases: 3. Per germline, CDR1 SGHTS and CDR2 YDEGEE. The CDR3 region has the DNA TGTGCCAGCAGCTTGGCCGGGACAGGGGTTGGCTACACCTTC. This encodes CASSLAGTGVGYTF.

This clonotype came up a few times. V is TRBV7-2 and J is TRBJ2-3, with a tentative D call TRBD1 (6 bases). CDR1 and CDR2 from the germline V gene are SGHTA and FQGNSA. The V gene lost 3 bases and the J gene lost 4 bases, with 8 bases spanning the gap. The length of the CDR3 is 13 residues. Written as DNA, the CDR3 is TGTGCCAGCAGCTTTTACAGGGCAGATACGCAGTATTTT. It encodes CASSFYRADTQYF.

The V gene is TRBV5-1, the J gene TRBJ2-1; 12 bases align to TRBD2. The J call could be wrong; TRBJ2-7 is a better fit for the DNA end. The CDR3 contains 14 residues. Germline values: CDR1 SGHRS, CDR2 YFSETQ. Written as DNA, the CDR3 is TGCGCCAGCAGCTTCGTGACTAGCGGGGGTGAGCAGTACTTC. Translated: CASSFVTSGGEQYF.

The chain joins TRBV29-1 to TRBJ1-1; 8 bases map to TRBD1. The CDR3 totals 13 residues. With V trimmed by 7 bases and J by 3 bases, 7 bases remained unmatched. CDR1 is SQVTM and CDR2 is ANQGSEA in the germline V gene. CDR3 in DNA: TGCAGCGCTCGGACAGGGAGGGACACTGAAGCTTTCTTT. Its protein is CSARTGRDTEAFF.

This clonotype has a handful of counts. In DNA form, the CDR3 reads TGTGCCAGCAGTCCGTCGGTTTGGAATGAGCAGTTCTTC. It is translated as CASSPSVWNEQFF. The rearrangement joins TRBV27 to TRBJ2-1; no firm D call. Germline lookup yields CDR1 MNHEY and CDR2 SMNVEV (reference sequence). The ends were cut back, 5 bases at V and 7 bases at J, with 12 bases in the middle. There are 13 residues in the CDR3.

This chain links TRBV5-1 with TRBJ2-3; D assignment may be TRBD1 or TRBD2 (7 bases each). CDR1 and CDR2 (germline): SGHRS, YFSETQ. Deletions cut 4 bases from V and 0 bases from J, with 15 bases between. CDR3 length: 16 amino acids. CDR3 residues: CASSTSGTASTDTQYF. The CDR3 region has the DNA TGCGCCAGCAGCACAAGCGGGACAGCTAGCACAGATACGCAGTATTTT.

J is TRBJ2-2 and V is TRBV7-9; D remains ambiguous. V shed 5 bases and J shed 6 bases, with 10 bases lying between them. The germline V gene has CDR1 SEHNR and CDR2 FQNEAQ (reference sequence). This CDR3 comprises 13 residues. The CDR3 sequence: CASSQPFAGELFF. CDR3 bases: TGTGCCAGCAGCCAGCCATTCGCCGGGGAGCTGTTTTTT.

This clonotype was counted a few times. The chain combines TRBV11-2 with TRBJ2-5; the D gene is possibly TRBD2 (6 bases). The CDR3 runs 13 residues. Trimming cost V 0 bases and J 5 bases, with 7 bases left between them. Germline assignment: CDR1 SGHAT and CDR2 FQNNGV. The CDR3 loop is CASSLDLAETQYF. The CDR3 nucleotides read TGTGCCAGCAGCTTAGATCTAGCGGAGACCCAGTACTTC.

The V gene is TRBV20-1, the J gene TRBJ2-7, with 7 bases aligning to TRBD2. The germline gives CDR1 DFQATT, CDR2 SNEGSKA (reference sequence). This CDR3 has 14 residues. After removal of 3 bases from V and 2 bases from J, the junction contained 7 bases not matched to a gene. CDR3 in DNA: TGCAGTGCTAGGACTAGCAAAACTACCTACGAGCAGTACTTC. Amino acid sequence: CSARTSKTTYEQYF.

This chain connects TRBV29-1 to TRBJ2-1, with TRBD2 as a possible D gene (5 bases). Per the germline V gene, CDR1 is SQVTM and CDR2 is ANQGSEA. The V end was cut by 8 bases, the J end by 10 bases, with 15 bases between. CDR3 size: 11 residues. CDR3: CSSRAASEQFF. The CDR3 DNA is TGCAGCTCGAGGGCGGCCAGCGAGCAGTTCTTC.

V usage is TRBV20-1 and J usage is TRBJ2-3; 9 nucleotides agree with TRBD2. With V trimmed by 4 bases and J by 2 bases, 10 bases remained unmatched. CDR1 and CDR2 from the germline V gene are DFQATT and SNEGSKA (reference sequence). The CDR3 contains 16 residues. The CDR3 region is CSAIAGANTITDTQYF. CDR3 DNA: TGCAGTGCTATAGCGGGGGCCAACACGATCACAGATACGCAGTATTTT.

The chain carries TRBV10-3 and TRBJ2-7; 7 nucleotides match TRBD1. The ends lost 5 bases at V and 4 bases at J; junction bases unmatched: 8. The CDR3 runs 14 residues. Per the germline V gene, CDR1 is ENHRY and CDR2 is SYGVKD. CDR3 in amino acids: CAISMTRDSYEQYF. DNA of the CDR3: TGTGCCATCAGTATGACCCGGGACAGTTACGAGCAGTACTTC.

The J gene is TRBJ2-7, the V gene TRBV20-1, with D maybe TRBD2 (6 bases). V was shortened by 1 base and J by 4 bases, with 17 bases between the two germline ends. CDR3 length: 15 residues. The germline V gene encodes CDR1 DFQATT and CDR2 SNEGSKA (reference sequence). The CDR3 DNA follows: TGCAGTGCTAGAGGTTCGGGCGGGAATCCTTACGAGCAGTACTTC. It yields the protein CSARGSGGNPYEQYF.

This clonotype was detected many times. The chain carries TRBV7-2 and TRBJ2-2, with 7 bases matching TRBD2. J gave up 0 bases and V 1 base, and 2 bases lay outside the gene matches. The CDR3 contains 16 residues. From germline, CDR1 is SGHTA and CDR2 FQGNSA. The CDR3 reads CASSLVAGANTGELFF. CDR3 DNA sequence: TGTGCCAGCAGCTTAGTCGCGGGGGCGAACACCGGGGAGCTGTTTTTT.

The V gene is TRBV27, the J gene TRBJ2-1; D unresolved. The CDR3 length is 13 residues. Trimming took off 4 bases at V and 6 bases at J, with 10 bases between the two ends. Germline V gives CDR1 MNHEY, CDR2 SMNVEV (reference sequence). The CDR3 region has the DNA TGTGCCAGCAGTTGGAGTTCGTTCAATGAGCAGTTCTTC. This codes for CASSWSSFNEQFF.

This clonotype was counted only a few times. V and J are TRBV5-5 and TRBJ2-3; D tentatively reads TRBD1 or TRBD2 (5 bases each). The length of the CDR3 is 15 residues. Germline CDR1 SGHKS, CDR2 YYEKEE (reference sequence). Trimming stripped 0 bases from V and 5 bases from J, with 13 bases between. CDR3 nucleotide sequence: TGTGCCAGCAGCTTGGATTGGGGGACCCGAGATACGCAGTATTTT. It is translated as CASSLDWGTRDTQYF.